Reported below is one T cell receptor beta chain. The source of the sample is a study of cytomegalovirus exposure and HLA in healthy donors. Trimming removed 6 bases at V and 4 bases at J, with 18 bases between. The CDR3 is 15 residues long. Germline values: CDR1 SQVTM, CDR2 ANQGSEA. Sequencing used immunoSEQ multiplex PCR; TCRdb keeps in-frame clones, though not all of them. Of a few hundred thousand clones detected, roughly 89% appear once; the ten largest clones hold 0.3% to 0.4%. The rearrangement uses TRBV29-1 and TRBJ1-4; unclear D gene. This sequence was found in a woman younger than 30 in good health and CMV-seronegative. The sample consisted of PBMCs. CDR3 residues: CSVKETAIFNEKLFF. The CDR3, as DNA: TGCAGCGTGAAAGAAACAGCTATTTTTAATGAAAAACTGTTTTTT.